The 32 T cell receptor beta chains listed next were all sequenced from one sample in a study of blood T cell repertoires in COVID-19. Data came from immunoSEQ multiplex PCR; TCRdb stores just in-frame clones and leaves some out. Seen here are just over 150,000 clones, around 87% observed once, and the top ten hold more than 14%. Sequencing used peripheral blood. These receptors came from a middle-aged woman with acute or convalescent COVID-19.

The J gene is TRBJ2-1, the V gene TRBV10-3; D possibly corresponds to TRBD1 (6 bases). V was shortened by 5 bases and J by 5 bases, with 10 bases between the two germline ends. The CDR3 sequence is 13 residues long. Germline V gene data show CDR1 as ENHRY and CDR2 as SYGVKD. CDR3 region: CAISSAGDNEQFF. The CDR3 DNA follows: TGTGCCATCAGTAGCGCAGGGGACAATGAGCAGTTCTTC.

This clone turned up a few times. The V gene is TRBV5-1, the J gene TRBJ1-6; 10 nucleotides align to TRBD1. The germline V gene encodes CDR1 SGHRS and CDR2 YFSETQ. This CDR3 contains 15 residues. Germline trimming cut 4 bases from V and 9 bases from J; bases unmatched to any gene: 7. The CDR3 loop reads CASSGDRGVSSPLHF. DNA of the CDR3: TGCGCCAGCAGCGGGGACAGGGGCGTTAGTTCACCCCTCCACTTT.

The chain employs TRBV28 and TRBJ2-2; 8 bases fit TRBD1. CDR3 length: 19 residues. CDR1 MDHEN and CDR2 SYDVKM come from the germline V gene. J lost 4 bases, V lost 2 bases, and 15 bases had no gene match. For the CDR3, the DNA is TGTGCCAGCAGTTTACCTGGCAGGGGGCCAATGTCAGTCACCGGGGAGCTGTTTTTT. Translating gives CASSLPGRGPMSVTGELFF.

This sequence joins TRBV29-1 and TRBJ2-7, with TRBD2 matching 9 bases. Germline-derived CDR1 and CDR2 are SQVTM and ANQGSEA. The CDR3 is 16 amino acids. The V and J ends lost 1 base and 0 bases, in that order; junction bases with no gene match: 7. The CDR3, as DNA: TGCAGCGTTGAAGCTAGCGGGAAACCAAACTCCTACGAGCAGTACTTC. Translated, it gives CSVEASGKPNSYEQYF.

This rearrangement joins TRBV5-6 to TRBJ1-5, with 7 bases aligning to TRBD1. This CDR3 comprises 15 residues. The germline gives CDR1 SGHDT, CDR2 YYEEEE. V lost 2 bases and J lost 5; bases outside the gene matches: 7. The CDR3 spells CASSFRDSKYQPQHF. DNA of the CDR3: TGTGCCAGCAGCTTTCGGGACAGCAAATATCAGCCCCAGCATTTT.

The chain carries TRBV2 and TRBJ1-4; TRBD1 matches at 8 bases. The CDR3 loop spans 12 amino acids. J was trimmed by 7 bases and V by 7 bases; bases with no gene match: 2. CDR1 is SNHLY, CDR2 FYNNEI, per germline. Written as DNA, the CDR3 is TGTGCCAGCAATGACAGGGGTGAAAAACTGTTTTTT. Amino acids: CASNDRGEKLFF.

V usage is TRBV6-5 and J usage is TRBJ2-7; possibly TRBD2 for D (6 bases). Germline values: CDR1 MNHEY, CDR2 SVGAGI. Trimming took 2 bases from V and 12 from J, leaving 23 bases between them. The CDR3 length is 15 residues. The CDR3 is CASSYNRGTGIALYF. DNA for the CDR3: TGTGCCAGCAGTTACAATCGCGGGACCGGCATCGCCCTGTACTTC.

The V and J genes are TRBV5-5 and TRBJ1-6, with 8 bases fitting TRBD1. The ends lost 7 bases at V and 7 bases at J; junction bases unmatched: 10. Looked up from germline, CDR1 is SGHKS and CDR2 is YYEKEE (reference sequence). This CDR3 has 15 amino acids. For the CDR3, the DNA is TGTGCCAGCGCCACGTCGCGACAGGGGAATTCACCCCTCCACTTT. Encoded protein: CASATSRQGNSPLHF.

J is TRBJ2-1 and V is TRBV11-3; 9 positions match TRBD1. The CDR3 covers 15 residues. Trimming took 4 bases from V and 7 from J; bases not matched to a gene: 8. Germline-derived CDR1 and CDR2 are SGHNT and YENEEA. Written as DNA, the CDR3 is TGTGCCAGCAGCTCTCTGACAGGGGGTAGGAATGAGCAGTTCTTC. This codes for CASSSLTGGRNEQFF.

V gene TRBV24-1 combines with J gene TRBJ2-6; 10 nucleotides line up with TRBD1. This CDR3 region has 16 residues. Germline CDR1 and CDR2: KGHDR and SFDVKD. Losses at the gene ends were 7 bases for V and 0 bases for J; bases not matched to a gene: 2. The chain's CDR3 is CATSRQGASGANVLTF. CDR3 nucleotides: TGTGCCACCAGCAGACAGGGGGCCTCTGGGGCCAACGTCCTGACTTTC.

The gene calls are TRBV11-3 and TRBJ1-2; the D gene is possibly TRBD1 (6 bases). The V and J ends lost 7 bases and 2 bases respectively, with 14 bases between them. This CDR3 has 14 residues. Germline CDR1 and CDR2: SGHNT and YENEEA. In DNA form, the CDR3 reads TGTGCCAGCACGGAGACAGGAACCAACTATGGCTACACCTTC. Its translation: CASTETGTNYGYTF. The full variable domain, with the rest looked up from reference TRBV11-3 and TRBJ1-2, is EAGVVQSPRYKIIEKKQPVAFWCNPISGHNTLYWYLQNLGQGPELLIRYENEEAVDDSQLPKDRFSAERLKGVDSTLKIQPAELGDSAVYLCASTETGTNYGYTFGSGTRLTVV.

The V gene is TRBV7-9, the J gene TRBJ1-3; TRBD1 matches 8 bases. J gave up 0 bases and V 5 bases, and 9 bases lay outside the gene matches. Germline V gene lookup returns CDR1 SEHNR and CDR2 FQNEAQ (reference sequence). The CDR3 runs to 17 residues. The CDR3 sequence is CASSQSQGARSGNTIYF. CDR3 DNA: TGTGCCAGCAGCCAATCGCAGGGGGCCCGCTCTGGAAACACCATATATTTT.

The gene calls are TRBV24-1 and TRBJ2-2; D may be TRBD1 (5 bases). The CDR3 has 17 amino acids. V was pared by 4 bases and J by 6 bases, with 20 bases between. Germline-derived CDR1 and CDR2 are KGHDR and SFDVKD. Here the CDR3 reads CATSEMDTWRDSGELFF. Written as DNA, the CDR3 is TGTGCCACCAGTGAAATGGACACTTGGAGAGATTCCGGGGAGCTGTTTTTT.

The chain links TRBV9 to TRBJ2-3; 11 bases agree with TRBD2. CDR3 length equals 16 residues. V shed 4 bases, J shed 0 bases, and the junction held 4 bases outside the gene matches. From germline, CDR1 is SGDLS and CDR2 YYNGEE. In DNA, the CDR3 is TGTGCCAGCAGCTCCATAGCGGGAGGGAGCACAGATACGCAGTATTTT. Amino acids: CASSSIAGGSTDTQYF.

This chain joins TRBV28 and TRBJ2-7; D call uncertain. The CDR3 has 12 residues. Germline loops: CDR1 MDHEN, CDR2 SYDVKM. V gave up 5 bases and J gave up 4 bases, with 9 bases separating them. Here the CDR3 DNA reads TGTGCCAGCAGTCCCTCTGAGTACGAGCAGTACTTC. As protein: CASSPSEYEQYF.

The chain recombines TRBV5-1 with TRBJ2-3, with 9 bases identical to TRBD1. CDR1 and CDR2 (germline): SGHRS, YFSETQ. The V and J ends lost 5 bases and 0 bases, in that order; junction bases with no gene match: 4. This CDR3 comprises 15 residues. The CDR3 spells CASRQGASSTDTQYF. CDR3 sequence (DNA): TGCGCCAGCAGACAGGGGGCCTCTAGCACAGATACGCAGTATTTT.

The chain carries TRBV7-8 and TRBJ1-6; 8 bases fit TRBD1. V was clipped by 5 bases and J by 6 bases; unmatched bases: 6. This CDR3 is built from 15 residues. Germline assignment: CDR1 SGHVS and CDR2 FQNEAQ. CDR3 nucleotide sequence: TGTGCCAGCAGCCGAAGACAGGGGTTTAATTCACCCCTCCACTTT. As protein: CASSRRQGFNSPLHF.

The V call is TRBV4-1, the J call TRBJ2-5; the match to TRBD2 covers 7 bases. J lost 4 bases, V lost 1 base, and 3 bases had no gene match. The CDR3 runs to 14 residues. The germline gives CDR1 MGHRA, CDR2 YSYEKL. The CDR3 nucleotides read TGCGCCAGCAGCCAAGTTGCGGGAGTAGAGACCCAGTACTTC. Protein: CASSQVAGVETQYF.

The J gene is TRBJ2-3, the V gene TRBV28, with 10 bases aligning to TRBD2. V gave up 6 bases and J gave up 7 bases; unmatched junction bases: 4. This CDR3 region has 13 residues. Germline CDR1 MDHEN, CDR2 SYDVKM. The CDR3 region has the DNA TGTGCCAGCAGGAGCGGGGGGGCTCATACGCAGTATTTT. It yields the protein CASRSGGAHTQYF.

The chain recombines TRBV10-2 with TRBJ2-7; 8 bases fit TRBD2. Germline CDR1 is WSHSY and CDR2 is SAAADI. After removal of 6 bases from V and 1 base from J, the junction contained 8 bases not matched to a gene. This CDR3 contains 15 residues. DNA for the CDR3: TGCGCCAGCAGCGAGAGGCTAGCGGGTTCCTACGAGCAGTACTTC. It is translated as CASSERLAGSYEQYF.

The chain has TRBV5-4 and TRBJ2-1; D may be TRBD2 (6 bases). The CDR3 extends over 14 amino acids. Trimming stripped 0 bases from V and 8 bases from J, with 12 bases between. Germline CDR1 and CDR2: SGHNT and YYREEE (reference sequence). The CDR3 is CASSLGGRLDEQFF. The DNA of the CDR3 is TGTGCCAGCAGCTTGGGGGGGAGGTTGGATGAGCAGTTCTTC.

The chain is built from TRBV24-1 and TRBJ1-1, with D possibly TRBD1 on 5 matching bases. This CDR3 is built from 11 residues. V lost 3 bases and J lost 11, with 9 bases in between. CDR1 is KGHDR and CDR2 is SFDVKD in the germline V gene. CDR3 region: CATSDGASAFF. CDR3 DNA sequence: TGTGCCACCAGTGATGGGGCTTCGGCTTTCTTT.

The V gene is TRBV27, the J gene TRBJ2-7; 12 bases map to TRBD1. The CDR3 length is 14 residues. Losses at the gene ends were 6 bases for V and 6 bases for J; bases not matched to a gene: 6. Germline CDR1 MNHEY, CDR2 SMNVEV (reference sequence). The CDR3 DNA follows: TGTGCCAGCAGCCCCGGGACAGGGGGCCTCGAGCAGTACTTC. Residues: CASSPGTGGLEQYF.

The chain employs TRBV7-9 and TRBJ1-1, with 9 bases aligning to TRBD1. The J segment lost 0 bases and the V segment lost 1 base, leaving 6 bases of the junction unmatched. Germline loops: CDR1 SEHNR, CDR2 FQNEAQ (reference sequence). CDR3 length: 17 residues. CDR3 sequence (DNA): TGTGCCAGCAGCTTAGGGGACAGGGAGTTGGTGAACACTGAAGCTTTCTTT. It yields the protein CASSLGDRELVNTEAFF.

Notes on this clone: Its ends do not fully match the called genes, so a read error is possible. This chain connects TRBV30 to TRBJ1-1; D is possibly TRBD1 (5 bases). Germline CDR1 and CDR2: GTSNPN and SVGIG (reference sequence). The CDR3 is made up of 11 amino acids. DNA for the CDR3: TGTGCCTGGAAGGTCCAGGGCCAGGTAGGCTTT. This sequence encodes CAWKVQGQVGF.

In its sample, this clone was seen a few times. The J gene is TRBJ1-1, the V gene TRBV7-9, with 7 positions matching TRBD1. This CDR3 spans 14 amino acids. J gave up 0 bases and V 4 bases, and 2 bases lay outside the gene matches. The V gene's germline CDR1 is SEHNR and CDR2 FQNEAQ (reference sequence). The CDR3 reads CASSYGQVNTEAFF. The CDR3, as DNA: TGTGCCAGCAGCTACGGACAGGTGAACACTGAAGCTTTCTTT.

This clone was found once. This chain joins TRBV28 and TRBJ1-1; D perhaps matches TRBD1 (6 bases). V was pared by 2 bases and J by 4 bases, with 20 bases between. The CDR3 runs 17 residues. The V gene's germline CDR1 is MDHEN and CDR2 SYDVKM. The CDR3 nucleotides read TGTGCCAGCAGTTTAGCCCACCGGGACACCTTCGGCACTGAAGCTTTCTTT. It encodes CASSLAHRDTFGTEAFF.

This clone has just one count. V is TRBV7-9 and J is TRBJ1-4; D unresolved. The V gene's germline CDR1 is SEHNR and CDR2 FQNEAQ (reference sequence). With 2 bases removed from V and 7 bases from J, the gap between germline ends came to 5 bases. The CDR3 consists of 12 residues. This CDR3 is CASSLFVEKLFF. The DNA for the CDR3 is TGTGCCAGCAGCTTATTCGTTGAAAAACTGTTTTTT.

The chain recombines TRBV15 with TRBJ1-2; 7 bases match TRBD1. Germline values: CDR1 LNHNV, CDR2 YYDKDF (reference sequence). The CDR3 runs to 13 residues. The V gene end was trimmed by 2 bases and the J gene end by 3 bases; junction bases not matched to a gene: 0. In nucleotides, the CDR3 is TGTGCCACCAGCAGACAGGGGGACTATGGCTACACCTTC. It is translated as CATSRQGDYGYTF.

This chain uses TRBV12-3 or TRBV12-4 with TRBJ2-7; D may be TRBD1 (5 bases). The CDR3 is 13 amino acids. V gave up 6 bases and J gave up 2 bases, with 11 bases separating them. The CDR3: CASSRRQTYEQYF. The CDR3 DNA follows: TGTGCCAGCAGCCGAAGACAGACCTACGAGCAGTACTTC.

Here the CDR3 reads CASSFGPGSDTQYF. DNA for the CDR3: TGTGCCAGCAGCTTCGGTCCCGGTTCAGATACGCAGTATTTT. The chain has TRBV5-5 and TRBJ2-3; D is uncertain. This CDR3 contains 14 residues. Germline V gene lookup returns CDR1 SGHKS and CDR2 YYEKEE (reference sequence). Trimming pared 2 bases from V and 4 bases from J, leaving 11 bases between.

The rearrangement uses TRBV6-5 and TRBJ1-2, with D maybe TRBD1 (6 bases). The length of the CDR3 is 13 residues. V was trimmed by 8 bases and J by 4 bases, leaving 14 bases between them. CDR1 is MNHEY and CDR2 is SVGAGI in the germline V gene. CDR3 amino acids: CASSKQGIYGYTF. DNA of the CDR3: TGTGCCAGCTCCAAACAGGGTATCTATGGCTACACCTTC.